This T cell receptor (beta chain) was documented in a study of T cells after yellow fever vaccination. One entry per CDR3 protein, called by TCRdb with MiXCR from the 5' RACE reads. The sample contains around 300,000 distinct CDR3 sequences, roughly 3.9% of which appear only once. V shed 6 bases, J shed 6 bases, and the junction held 3 bases outside the gene matches. Germline CDR1 reads MNHEY; CDR2 reads SMNVEV (reference sequence). This CDR3 region has 14 residues. The clonotype originates from a man younger than 35 who received the YFV17D yellow fever vaccine. J is TRBJ1-6 and V is TRBV27; 9 nucleotides align to TRBD1. The starting material was PBMCs, obtained 5 days after the yellow fever booster vaccination. In nucleotides, the CDR3 is TGTGCCAGCAGAATGGGACAGGGTAATTCACCCCTCCACTTT. This codes for CASRMGQGNSPLHF.